Listed below are T cell receptor beta chains from one sample, sequenced in a study of CD8 T cells in ankylosing spondylitis. TCRdb used MiXCR to reprocess the 5' RACE reads, holding one entry per CDR3 protein. The table lists around 250,000 distinct CDR3 sequences, about 10% of them singletons. Sequencing input: blood, either unsorted or a sorted T cell fraction (not recorded which). Receptors were obtained from a male donor with ankylosing spondylitis or in good health (not recorded which). CDR3s include the opening cysteine and the closing phenylalanine or tryptophan. The D gene is left open where the match is weak. Clone size is not always given. Where it is, it says once, few, many or a class for expanded clones.

cdr3_aa,cdr3_nt,cdr3_length,clone_size,v_call,d_call,j_call
CASSPRGTGANEQYF,TGTGCCAGCAGCCCCAGAGGGACAGGTGCTAACGAGCAGTACTTC,15,-,TRBV7-9,TRBD1,TRBJ2-7
CAINGLAESTDTQYF,TGTGCCATCAACGGACTAGCGGAAAGCACAGATACGCAGTATTTT,15,many,TRBV6-1,TRBD2,TRBJ2-3
CSVGESSGGLQETQYF,TGCAGCGTCGGAGAGTCTAGCGGGGGCCTCCAAGAGACCCAGTACTTC,16,few,TRBV29-1,TRBD2,TRBJ2-5
CSVLGPSTGTEAFF,TGCAGTGTTCTCGGACCCTCGACGGGAACTGAAGCTTTCTTT,14,many,TRBV20-1,-,TRBJ1-1
CASSSPWGTGVNTGELFF,TGTGCCAGCAGCTCCCCGTGGGGGACAGGGGTGAACACCGGGGAGCTGTTTTTT,18,few,TRBV5-6,TRBD1,TRBJ2-2
CASSLSLTDTGELFF,TGCGCCAGCAGCTTGAGTCTCACCGACACCGGGGAGCTGTTTTTT,15,many,TRBV5-1,-,TRBJ2-2
CASRFSPGELFF,TGTGCCAGCAGATTTAGCCCCGGGGAGCTGTTTTTT,12,-,TRBV7-9,-,TRBJ2-2
CASSPGVYNSPLHF,TGTGCCAGCAGTCCGGGGGTATATAATTCACCCCTCCACTTT,14,many,TRBV12-3/TRBV12-4,-,TRBJ1-6
CASSPQRGSRTDTQYF,TGTGCCAGCAGCCCCCAGCGGGGGTCCCGCACAGATACGCAGTATTTT,16,few,TRBV7-3,TRBD2,TRBJ2-3
CASSVREDTQYF,TGTGCCAGCAGCGTCCGGGAAGATACGCAGTATTTT,12,many,TRBV9,-,TRBJ2-3
CASSMDQYNEQFF,TGTGCCAGCAGCATGGACCAGTACAATGAGCAGTTCTTC,13,many,TRBV6-1,-,TRBJ2-1
CSVAAPGTINEKLFF,TGCAGCGTTGCCGCTCCCGGCACCATCAATGAAAAACTGTTTTTT,15,few,TRBV29-1,-,TRBJ1-4
CASSPGTAGVTGVLFF,TGCGCCAGCAGCCCTGGGACAGCGGGCGTCACCGGGGTGCTGTTTTTT,16,-,TRBV5-1,-,TRBJ2-2
CASSQGSGGREHF,TGTGCCAGCAGCCAAGGGAGTGGAGGGCGGGAGCATTTT,13,many,TRBV3-1,-,TRBJ1-5
CASSRDRGAYTQYF,TGTGCCAGCAGCCGGGACAGGGGGGCATATACGCAGTATTTT,14,few,TRBV4-2,TRBD1,TRBJ2-3
CASRPGGVLDTQYF,TGCGCCAGCAGACCAGGGGGCGTCTTGGATACGCAGTATTTT,14,many,TRBV5-1,TRBD1,TRBJ2-3
CASSRTGYEQYF,TGCGCCAGCAGCCGGACAGGCTACGAGCAGTACTTC,12,many,TRBV5-1,TRBD1,TRBJ2-7
CASSLSKEGSYNEQFF,TGTGCCAGCAGCTTAAGTAAGGAAGGGTCCTACAATGAGCAGTTCTTC,16,few,TRBV7-9,-,TRBJ2-1
CASSHPAGGFGYTF,TGTGCCAGCAGCCATCCCGCAGGGGGCTTCGGCTACACCTTC,14,many,TRBV7-9,TRBD1,TRBJ1-2
CAISGQGNSPLHF,TGTGCCATCTCGGGACAGGGGAATTCACCCCTCCACTTT,13,few,TRBV10-3,TRBD1,TRBJ1-6
CASSLRGLDPPGQYF,TGCGCCAGCAGCTTGCGGGGTCTAGATCCTCCCGGGCAGTACTTC,15,many,TRBV5-1,-,TRBJ2-7
CASSIGWGNKAEAFF,TGTGCCAGTAGTATAGGATGGGGGAACAAGGCTGAAGCTTTCTTT,15,-,TRBV19,-,TRBJ1-1
CASSYPERYERFF,TGTGCCAGCAGTTACCCCGAACGGTACGAAAGGTTCTTC,13,few,TRBV6-2/TRBV6-3,-,TRBJ2-7
CSVRGAHGGTEAFF,TGCAGCGTTCGTGGGGCCCACGGGGGGACTGAAGCTTTCTTT,14,few,TRBV29-1,-,TRBJ1-1
CASSLVGAGAYEQYF,TGTGCCAGCAGCTTAGTAGGGGCGGGAGCCTACGAGCAGTACTTC,15,few,TRBV11-2,TRBD2,TRBJ2-7
CASSFSRGNIYNEQFF,TGTGCCAGCAGCTTCTCGAGGGGGAATATTTACAATGAGCAGTTCTTC,16,few,TRBV7-2,-,TRBJ2-1
CSARDSAGLRGRNEQFF,TGCAGTGCTAGAGATTCTGCCGGATTGCGGGGGAGGAATGAGCAGTTCTTC,17,-,TRBV20-1,TRBD2,TRBJ2-1
CATSARGRTEAFF,TGTGCCACCAGTGCCAGGGGCAGGACTGAAGCTTTCTTT,13,few,TRBV24-1,-,TRBJ1-1
CASSQGQGLGEQYF,TGCGCCAGCAGTCAGGGACAGGGTCTCGGCGAGCAGTACTTC,14,few,TRBV5-1,TRBD1,TRBJ2-7
CASIYLKVYGYTF,TGTGCCAGCATCTACCTTAAGGTTTATGGCTACACCTTC,13,-,TRBV7-2,-,TRBJ1-2
CASRVDSGGSYEQYF,TGCGCCAGCAGGGTGGACAGCGGGGGCTCCTACGAGCAGTACTTC,15,many,TRBV5-1,TRBD2,TRBJ2-7
CATSRDRGSYEQYF,TGTGCCACCAGCAGAGATCGGGGTTCCTACGAGCAGTACTTC,14,many,TRBV15,-,TRBJ2-7
CSPLKQEAADGYTF,TGCAGTCCACTAAAACAGGAGGCAGCCGATGGCTACACCTTC,14,many,TRBV20-1,-,TRBJ1-2
CASSSQSGADTQYF,TGTGCCAGCAGCTCCCAGAGTGGGGCAGATACGCAGTATTTT,14,many,TRBV9,-,TRBJ2-3
CASSVSFSGETQYF,TGTGCCAGCAGTGTTTCGTTCAGCGGGGAGACCCAGTACTTC,14,many,TRBV6-1,-,TRBJ2-5
CASSLPKSYEQYF,TGTGCCAGCAGCTTACCGAAGAGCTACGAGCAGTACTTC,13,few,TRBV7-7,-,TRBJ2-7
CASSLVGLAGGSYNEQFF,TGTGCCAGCAGTTTAGTGGGACTAGCGGGAGGGTCCTACAATGAGCAGTTCTTC,18,many,TRBV12-3/TRBV12-4,TRBD2,TRBJ2-1
CASSKGALLVEGGATEAFF,TGTGCCAGCAGCAAAGGAGCCCTACTCGTCGAAGGGGGCGCCACTGAAGCTTTCTTT,19,many,TRBV11-2,TRBD1,TRBJ1-1
CASSSADPGTSSYNEQFF,TGTGCCAGCAGCTCGGCGGACCCCGGGACCAGCTCCTACAATGAGCAGTTCTTC,18,few,TRBV13,-,TRBJ2-1
CASSQVTGGSYKQYF,TGCGCCAGCAGCCAAGTTACAGGGGGCTCCTACAAGCAGTACTTC,15,once,TRBV4-1,TRBD1,TRBJ2-7
CASSLAGTDSNQPQHF,TGTGCCAGCAGTTTAGCCGGGACAGATAGCAATCAGCCCCAGCATTTT,16,-,TRBV12-3/TRBV12-4,TRBD1,TRBJ1-5
CASRMEGTRGLYGYTF,TGCGCCAGCAGAATGGAGGGGACCCGAGGCCTGTATGGCTACACCTTC,16,many,TRBV5-1,-,TRBJ1-2
CSARRTGNTEAFF,TGCAGTGCTAGGCGGACAGGAAACACTGAAGCTTTCTTT,13,few,TRBV20-1,TRBD1,TRBJ1-1
CASSLDVAEYQETQYF,TGTGCCAGCAGCTTGGATGTAGCGGAATACCAAGAGACCCAGTACTTC,16,few,TRBV5-5,-,TRBJ2-5
CSARSGLDNIQYF,TGCAGTGCTAGATCGGGGTTAGATAACATTCAGTACTTC,13,many,TRBV20-1,-,TRBJ2-4